The clone carrying this T cell receptor (beta chain) occurred many times. TCRdb independently ran MiXCR on the 5' RACE reads; one entry per CDR3 protein. The sample shows around 180,000 distinct CDR3 sequences, 5.5% to 7.5% of them seen only once. The data are from a study of T cells after yellow fever vaccination. Trimming removed 5 bases at V and 5 bases at J, with 13 bases between. CDR3 length: 13 residues. Germline V gene lookup returns CDR1 SGHRS and CDR2 YFSETQ. The material sequenced was CD4+ T cells sorted from PBMCs, taken on the day of the first yellow fever vaccination. The chain is built from TRBV5-1 and TRBJ2-5; the D gene is possibly TRBD2 (6 bases). The sequence came from a man aged 18-30 years who received the YFV17D yellow fever vaccine. CDR3 residues: CASSEIGGETQYF. CDR3 DNA: TGCGCCAGCAGTGAAATTGGAGGGGAGACCCAGTACTTC.